This TCR beta chain was found in a study of T-cell memory formation after mild COVID-19. Looking at the study overall: Largely, the TCR clusters proved donor specific.

5'RACE primed from the constant segment yielded TCR alpha and TCR beta cDNA libraries bearing sample barcodes and UMIs. One entry per CDR3 protein results from TCRdb running MiXCR on the 5' RACE reads. Here the sample spans about 290,000 distinct CDR3 sequences, approximately 16% being singletons. Study-wide findings and caveats: Later expanders leaned CD4+, whereas clones that contracted between day 15 and 85 were balanced CD4/CD8.

To note about this clonotype: What it binds is unknown.

The V and J ends lost 0 bases and 12 bases respectively, with 14 bases between them. Germline loops: CDR1 SGHRS, CDR2 YFSETQ. The CDR3 sequence is 13 residues long. This chain links TRBV5-1 with TRBJ2-3; the D is unclear. The sequencing sample was made of PBMCs or a T cell subset sorted from them (not recorded which). The sequence came from a young man who had mild COVID-19 (a few samples of this study predate the infection). Cell type and time point are not known. The CDR3 region has the DNA TGCGCCAGCAGCTTGGAGGCCAAACCCTCCCAGTATTTT. This sequence encodes CASSLEAKPSQYF. The variable domain in full, completed from reference TRBV5-1 and TRBJ2-3, reads KAGVTQTPRYLIKTRGQQVTLSCSPISGHRSVSWYQQTPGQGLQFLFEYFSETQRNKGNFPGRFSGRQFSNSRSEMNVSTLELGDSALYLCASSLEAKPSQYFGPGTRLTVL.